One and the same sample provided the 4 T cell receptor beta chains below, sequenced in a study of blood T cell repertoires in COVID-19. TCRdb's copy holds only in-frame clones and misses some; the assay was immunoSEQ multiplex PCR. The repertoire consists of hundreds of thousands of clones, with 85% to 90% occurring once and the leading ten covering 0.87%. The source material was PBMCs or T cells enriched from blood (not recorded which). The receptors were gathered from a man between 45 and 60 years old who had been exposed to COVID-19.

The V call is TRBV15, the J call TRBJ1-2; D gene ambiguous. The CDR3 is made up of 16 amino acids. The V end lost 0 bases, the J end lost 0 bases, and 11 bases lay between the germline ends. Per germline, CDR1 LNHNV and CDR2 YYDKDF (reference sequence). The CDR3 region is CATSRDLGTANYGYTF. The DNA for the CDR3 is TGTGCCACCAGCAGAGATCTTGGAACAGCTAACTATGGCTACACCTTC.

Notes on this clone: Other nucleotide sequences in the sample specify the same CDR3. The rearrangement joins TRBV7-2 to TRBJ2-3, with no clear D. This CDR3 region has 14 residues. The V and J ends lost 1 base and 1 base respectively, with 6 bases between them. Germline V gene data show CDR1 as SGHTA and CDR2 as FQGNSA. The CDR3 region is CASSLVSGTDTQYF. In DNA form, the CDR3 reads TGTGCCAGCAGCTTAGTTTCCGGCACAGATACGCAGTATTTT.

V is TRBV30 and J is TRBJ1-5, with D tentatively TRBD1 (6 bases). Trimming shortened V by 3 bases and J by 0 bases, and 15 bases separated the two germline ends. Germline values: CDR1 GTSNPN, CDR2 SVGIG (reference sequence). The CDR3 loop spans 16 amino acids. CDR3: CAWSGGQFYSNQPQHF. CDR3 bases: TGTGCCTGGAGCGGTGGACAGTTCTATAGCAATCAGCCCCAGCATTTT.

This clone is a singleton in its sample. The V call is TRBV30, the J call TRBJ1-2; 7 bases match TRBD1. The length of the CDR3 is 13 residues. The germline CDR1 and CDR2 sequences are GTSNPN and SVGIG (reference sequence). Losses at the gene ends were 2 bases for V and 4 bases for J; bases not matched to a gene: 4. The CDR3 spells CAWSPTGAYGYTF. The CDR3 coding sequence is TGTGCCTGGAGTCCCACAGGGGCCTATGGCTACACCTTC.